Described below is a single TCR beta chain sequence and its context. Its antigen is still unknown. Trimming took 0 bases from V and 4 from J, leaving 9 bases between them. The CDR3 consists of 15 residues. Germline-derived CDR1 and CDR2 are KGHSH and LQKENI. Depth targeted 1 in 200,000 to 1 in 1 million T cells, averaging 10x coverage per clonotype. Profiling relied on immunoSEQ multiplex PCR, and the TCRdb table lists in-frame clones only, not all of them. The sample yields some 140,000 clones, around 93% seen once. These data belong to a study of cytotoxic CD8 clonotypes in ibrutinib-treated CLL. Overall study: Response sampling took place at median about 12 months of treatment, range 6 to 36. Study-level points and caveats: Patients had baseline clonality above age-matched healthy donors, and this clonality moved with circulating CD8+ T-cell counts. Whereas clonality rose at ibrutinib response, it declined toward baseline at progression.

This clonotype was obtained from a human donor with chronic lymphocytic leukemia. The chain links TRBV18 to TRBJ2-2; D gene uncertain. The specimen comprised PBMCs, sampled after 12 months of ibrutinib treatment. The CDR3 sequence: CASSPPSAGTGELFF. CDR3 sequence (DNA): TGTGCCAGCTCACCACCCAGTGCCGGCACCGGGGAGCTGTTTTTT.